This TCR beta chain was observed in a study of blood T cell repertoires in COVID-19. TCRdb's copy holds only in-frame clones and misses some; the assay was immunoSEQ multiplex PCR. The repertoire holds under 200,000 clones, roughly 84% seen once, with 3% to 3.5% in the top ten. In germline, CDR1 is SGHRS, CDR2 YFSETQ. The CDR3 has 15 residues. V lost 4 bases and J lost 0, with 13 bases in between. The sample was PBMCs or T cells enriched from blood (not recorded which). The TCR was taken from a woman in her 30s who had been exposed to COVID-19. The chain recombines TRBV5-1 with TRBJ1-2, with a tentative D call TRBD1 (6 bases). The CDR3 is CASSLDRLTNYGYTF. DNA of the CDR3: TGCGCCAGCAGCCTAGACAGGTTGACTAACTATGGCTACACCTTC. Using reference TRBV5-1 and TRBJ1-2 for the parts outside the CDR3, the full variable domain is KAGVTQTPRYLIKTRGQQVTLSCSPISGHRSVSWYQQTPGQGLQFLFEYFSETQRNKGNFPGRFSGRQFSNSRSEMNVSTLELGDSALYLCASSLDRLTNYGYTFGSGTRLTVV.